Sequencing of this T cell receptor (beta chain) was carried out in a study of early T cells in non-severe SARS-CoV-2 infection. The overall study: The input, bulk RNA from unsorted whole blood, was sequenced, and chains were unpaired.

The germline CDR1 and CDR2 sequences are MNHEY and SVGAGI. V shed 5 bases and J 2 bases; nucleotides not matched to a gene: 6. CDR3 length: 16 residues. Unique molecular identifiers tagged individual cDNA molecules. TCRdb independently ran MiXCR on the 5' RACE reads; one entry per CDR3 protein. The sample lists approximately 77,000 distinct CDR3 sequences, 5% occurring once. Turning to this clonotype: Its antigen remains unidentified.

Broader study findings: Private and CD4 specificities were missed by VDJdb matching, which favored anti-spike CD8 responses.

The receptor's source is an adult who was a healthcare worker with PCR-confirmed SARS-CoV-2 infection or an uninfected control (not recorded which). The chain is built from TRBV6-5 and TRBJ1-5; TRBD1 matches 10 bases. This specimen was whole blood, taken at baseline. The DNA of the CDR3 is TGTGCCAGCAGTAGGAGACAGGGGGCGGGCAATCAGCCCCAGCATTTT. This sequence encodes CASSRRQGAGNQPQHF.